The rows below give T cell receptor beta chains drawn from one sample of a study of shared clonotypes between healthy human individuals. Only in-frame clones appear in the TCRdb table, and some are missing; sequencing was by immunoSEQ multiplex PCR. The sample lists 490,000 or so clones, 65% to 80% occurring once. Specimen: PBMCs. These receptor sequences come from a middle-aged woman in good health. Some clones in this sample may be carry-over from other donors' samples. Each CDR3 is given with its conserved first and last residue. The order of the fields is clone size, D gene, V gene, J gene, CDR3 DNA, CDR3 protein. A D gene is named only where the DNA matches it firmly. A row's size may be missing; if present it is once, few, many or a size class.

size: -
D: -
V: TRBV4-3
J: TRBJ1-3
DNA: TGCGCCAGCAGCCCCGACAGCTCTGGAAACACCATATATTTT
CDR3: CASSPDSSGNTIYF

size: -
D: -
V: TRBV25-1
J: TRBJ2-3
DNA: TGTGCCAGCAGTGAAAGAAGGGTGAGCACAGATACGCAGTATTTT
CDR3: CASSERRVSTDTQYF

size: -
D: -
V: TRBV5-1
J: TRBJ1-2
DNA: TGCGCCAGCAGCTTGCAAGCTAACTATGGCTACACCTTC
CDR3: CASSLQANYGYTF

size: -
D: -
V: TRBV29-1
J: TRBJ2-4
DNA: TGCAGCGTTGAAGACCCGATCAGGGCCGATAACATTCAGTACTTC
CDR3: CSVEDPIRADNIQYF

size: -
D: -
V: TRBV19
J: TRBJ2-1
DNA: TGTGCCGCAGGGGGAGGCCCCTACAATGAGCAGTTCTTC
CDR3: CAAGGGPYNEQFF

size: -
D: -
V: TRBV19
J: TRBJ1-2
DNA: TGTGCCAGTAGTATTGGACCAGCTAACTATGGCTACACCTTC
CDR3: CASSIGPANYGYTF

size: -
D: TRBD2
V: TRBV5-1
J: TRBJ2-3
DNA: TGCGCCAGCAGCTTGGAGGGACTAGGCTTTATTTCAGATACGCAGTATTTT
CDR3: CASSLEGLGFISDTQYF

size: -
D: TRBD1
V: TRBV5-5
J: TRBJ2-7
DNA: TGTGCCAGCAGCCCACGCTTGCTCGGGACAGGGACCTACGAGCAGTACTTC
CDR3: CASSPRLLGTGTYEQYF

size: few
D: TRBD1
V: TRBV29-1
J: TRBJ1-1
DNA: TGCAGCGTGAAAGGGACAGGCACTGAAGCTTTCTTT
CDR3: CSVKGTGTEAFF

size: few
D: -
V: TRBV9
J: TRBJ2-5
DNA: TGTGGCAGCAGCGTAGATATCCTGGAGACCCAGTACTTC
CDR3: CGSSVDILETQYF

size: -
D: -
V: TRBV28
J: TRBJ1-1
DNA: TGTGCCAGCAGTTTAGAACAGGGGAACACTGAAGCTTTCTTT
CDR3: CASSLEQGNTEAFF

size: -
D: TRBD2
V: TRBV6-6
J: TRBJ2-3
DNA: TGTGCCAGCACCTCAAGCGGGAGTGGTGCAGATACGCAGTATTTT
CDR3: CASTSSGSGADTQYF

size: many
D: TRBD1
V: TRBV14
J: TRBJ2-7
DNA: TGTGCCAGCAGCCTCCCGGGACAGACGGACGAGCAGTACTTC
CDR3: CASSLPGQTDEQYF

size: -
D: -
V: TRBV19
J: TRBJ1-5
DNA: TGTGCCAGTAGCCAAAGTATCGATCAGCCCCAGCATTTT
CDR3: CASSQSIDQPQHF

size: -
D: TRBD1
V: TRBV18
J: TRBJ1-1
DNA: TGTGCCAGTCACAGGGGGAACACTGAAGCTTTCTTT
CDR3: CASHRGNTEAFF

size: few
D: TRBD2
V: TRBV7-9
J: TRBJ2-7
DNA: TGTGCCAGCAGCCAAGGACTAGCGAACTACGAGCAGTACTTC
CDR3: CASSQGLANYEQYF

size: -
D: -
V: TRBV9
J: TRBJ2-5
DNA: TGTGCCAGCAGCGTGCCTACTTCGGACAGAAGGCTAAGTAGCCTAAGAAAGACCCAGTACTTC
CDR3: CASSVPTSDRRLSSLRKTQYF

size: -
D: -
V: TRBV5-4
J: TRBJ2-2
DNA: TGTGCCAGCAGCACCCCTCAGGGGGGCGGGGAGCTGTTTTTT
CDR3: CASSTPQGGGELFF

size: -
D: TRBD1
V: TRBV30
J: TRBJ1-5
DNA: TGTGCCTGGAGTCCCAAGGGACAGGGTAGCAATCAGCCCCAGCATTTT
CDR3: CAWSPKGQGSNQPQHF

size: -
D: TRBD1
V: TRBV10-3
J: TRBJ1-3
DNA: TGTGCCATCAGTGAGGACGGGACAGACACCATATATTTT
CDR3: CAISEDGTDTIYF

size: once
D: TRBD1
V: TRBV9
J: TRBJ1-4
DNA: TGTGCCGCCTCAAGGGGGCCTAATGAAAAACTGTTTTTT
CDR3: CAASRGPNEKLFF

size: -
D: -
V: TRBV4-1
J: TRBJ2-7
DNA: TGCGCCAGCAGCCAAGGGGGGGCCCAGGCGGTGGGCTCCTACGAGCAGTACTTC
CDR3: CASSQGGAQAVGSYEQYF

size: few
D: -
V: TRBV29-1
J: TRBJ1-2
DNA: TGCAGCGTTGAAGTGACCCCCCGTGGCTACACCTTC
CDR3: CSVEVTPRGYTF

size: -
D: TRBD2
V: TRBV9
J: TRBJ2-3
DNA: TGTGCCAGCAGCGGACTAGCGACAGATACGCAGTATTTT
CDR3: CASSGLATDTQYF

size: -
D: -
V: TRBV28
J: TRBJ2-1
DNA: TGTGCCAGCAGTTTGTACAATGAGCAGTTCTTC
CDR3: CASSLYNEQFF

size: -
D: TRBD1
V: TRBV28
J: TRBJ2-7
DNA: TGTGCCAGCACCAGCTGGGGGACAGTTACTTCCTACGAGCAGTACTTC
CDR3: CASTSWGTVTSYEQYF